The following is a TCR beta chain sequence with its context. Its antigen is as yet unknown. Time point meaning: week 47, end of study. Each dose delivered 300 ug of mutant IDH1 20-mer peptide subcutaneously with imiquimod. These data are taken from a study of a mutant IDH1 vaccine in newly diagnosed glioma. About the study: In some groups vaccination began 4-6 weeks post-radiotherapy; others received it with temozolomide. Radiotherapy, temozolomide, or both had been given previously, and both were given to most. Visit V12 was scheduled at week 35 and visit V13 at week 47.

Points from the study as a whole: It was 80% to 95% of patients that developed vaccine-induced immune responses.

This CDR3 has 13 amino acids. CDR1 is SNHLY, CDR2 FYNNEI, per germline. Trimming pared 6 bases from V and 6 bases from J, leaving 12 bases between. Clones were read by immunoSEQ multiplex PCR, and TCRdb kept only the in-frame ones, dropping some. This sample has nearly 50,000 clones, with about 81% found just once. The chain has TRBV2 and TRBJ1-5, with D unclear. This TCR was sampled from a woman aged 25 to 39 with glioma. Some clones in this sample may be carry-over from other donors' samples. The source material was PBMCs, sampled from a glioma patient whose treatment included an IDH1 peptide vaccine. CDR3 amino acids: CASRSDFGQPQHF. Written as DNA, the CDR3 is TGTGCCAGCAGGAGCGATTTTGGTCAGCCCCAGCATTTT.